This entry features one T cell receptor beta chain sequence. Its target is not known. Data came from immunoSEQ multiplex PCR; TCRdb stores just in-frame clones and leaves some out. The repertoire holds tens of thousands of clones, with about 87% as singletons. This record belongs to a study of OX40 agonist ivuxolimab in advanced cancers. Whole-study findings and limits: The mean number of expanded clones was higher in CD8+ T cells than in CD4+.

Blood draws occurred at baseline, cycle 4 day 1, and cycle 7 day 1. Sequenced here: CD4+ or CD8+ T cells sorted from blood, sampled in a trial of the OX40 agonist ivuxolimab. This receptor was obtained from an adult with an advanced solid tumor such as melanoma, head and neck, liver or kidney cancer.

The CDR3 DNA follows: TGTGCCAGCAGTTACTCGAACACAGATACGCAGTATTTT. Amino acid sequence: CASSYSNTDTQYF. The chain links TRBV6-5 to TRBJ2-3, with D unresolved. This CDR3 spans 13 amino acids. Trimming left V 0 bases short and J 2 bases short, with 3 bases between. CDR1 is MNHEY and CDR2 is SVGAGI in the germline V gene.